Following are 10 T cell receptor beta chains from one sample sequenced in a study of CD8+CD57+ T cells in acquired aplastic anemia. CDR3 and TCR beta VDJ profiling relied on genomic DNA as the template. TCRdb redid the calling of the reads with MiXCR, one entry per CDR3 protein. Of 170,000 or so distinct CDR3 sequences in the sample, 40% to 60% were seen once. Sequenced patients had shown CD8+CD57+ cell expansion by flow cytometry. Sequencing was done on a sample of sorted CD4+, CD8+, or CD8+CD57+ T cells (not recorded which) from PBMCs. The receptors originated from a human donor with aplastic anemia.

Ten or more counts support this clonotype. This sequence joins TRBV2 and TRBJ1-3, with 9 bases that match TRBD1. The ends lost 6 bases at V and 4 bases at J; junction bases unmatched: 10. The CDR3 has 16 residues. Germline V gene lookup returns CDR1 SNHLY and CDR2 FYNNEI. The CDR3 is CASSDVGDREGNTIYF. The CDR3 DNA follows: TGTGCCAGCAGCGACGTCGGGGACAGGGAGGGAAACACCATATATTTT. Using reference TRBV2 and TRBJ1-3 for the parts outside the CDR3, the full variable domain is EPEVTQTPSHQVTQMGQEVILRCVPISNHLYFYWYRQILGQKVEFLVSFYNNEISEKSEIFDDQFSVERPDGSNFTLKIRSTKLEDSAMYFCASSDVGDREGNTIYFGEGSWLTVV.

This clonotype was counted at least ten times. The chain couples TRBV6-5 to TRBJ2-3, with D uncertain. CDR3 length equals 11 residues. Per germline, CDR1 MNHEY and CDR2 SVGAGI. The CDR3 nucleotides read TGTGCGATCGGTAACACAGATACGCAGTATTTT. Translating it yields CAIGNTDTQYF.

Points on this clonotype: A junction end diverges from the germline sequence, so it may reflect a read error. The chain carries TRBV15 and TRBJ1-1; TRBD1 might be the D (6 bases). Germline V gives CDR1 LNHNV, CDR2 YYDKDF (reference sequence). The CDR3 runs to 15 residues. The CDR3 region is CATSRDYQGNAEAFF. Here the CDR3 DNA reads TGTGCCACCAGCAGAGATTATCAGGGGAACGCTGAAGCTTTCTTT.

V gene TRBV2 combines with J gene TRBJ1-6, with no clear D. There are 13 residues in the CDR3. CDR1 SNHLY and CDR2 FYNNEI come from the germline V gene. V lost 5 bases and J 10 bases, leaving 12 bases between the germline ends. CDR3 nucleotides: TGTGCCAGCAGTAAAGAACCGGGGTCACCCCTCCACTTT. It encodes CASSKEPGSPLHF.

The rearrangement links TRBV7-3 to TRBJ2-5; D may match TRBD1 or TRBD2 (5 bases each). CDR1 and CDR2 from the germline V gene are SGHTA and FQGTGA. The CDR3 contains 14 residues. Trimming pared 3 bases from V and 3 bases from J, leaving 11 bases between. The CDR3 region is CASSLGRTEETQYF. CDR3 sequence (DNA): TGTGCCAGCAGCTTGGGACGCACAGAAGAGACCCAGTACTTC.

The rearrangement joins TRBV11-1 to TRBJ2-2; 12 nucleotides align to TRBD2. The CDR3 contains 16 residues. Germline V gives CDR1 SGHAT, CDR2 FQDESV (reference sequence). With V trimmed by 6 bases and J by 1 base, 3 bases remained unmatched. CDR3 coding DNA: TGTGCCAGCAGGATGGGACTAGCGGGGAACACCGGGGAGCTGTTTTTT. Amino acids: CASRMGLAGNTGELFF.

CDR3 region: CASNERRGGWSYEQYF. CDR3 nucleotides: TGTGCCAGCAACGAACGGCGGGGGGGGTGGTCCTACGAGCAGTACTTC. This chain joins TRBV11-2 and TRBJ2-7; TRBD2 matches 9 bases. The J segment lost 1 base and the V segment lost 7 bases, leaving 11 bases of the junction unmatched. This CDR3 is 16 amino acids long. CDR1 and CDR2 from the germline V gene are SGHAT and FQNNGV.

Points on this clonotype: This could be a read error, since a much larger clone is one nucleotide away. The CDR3 region has the DNA TGTGCCAGCAGCATGGAGGGTAGCGGCTATGGCTGCACCTTC. Its protein is CASSMEGSGYGCTF. The chain employs TRBV5-4 and TRBJ1-2; no firm D call. The CDR3 length is 14 residues. CDR1 is SGHNT and CDR2 is YYREEE in the germline V gene (reference sequence).

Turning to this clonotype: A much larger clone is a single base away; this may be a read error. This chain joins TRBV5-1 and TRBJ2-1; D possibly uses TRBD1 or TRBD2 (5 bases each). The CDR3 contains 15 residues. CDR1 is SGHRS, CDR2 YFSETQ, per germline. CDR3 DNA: TGCGCCAGCAGCTTAGGGGAGAGCGCCTACAATGTGCAGTTCTTC. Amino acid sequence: CASSLGESAYNVQFF.

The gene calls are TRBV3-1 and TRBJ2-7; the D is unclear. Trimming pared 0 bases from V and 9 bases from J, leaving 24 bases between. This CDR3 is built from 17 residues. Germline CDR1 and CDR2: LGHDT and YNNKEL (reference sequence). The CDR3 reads CASSQEYKINRRVGQYF. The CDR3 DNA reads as TGTGCCAGCAGCCAAGAATACAAGATTAACCGAAGGGTCGGGCAGTACTTC.